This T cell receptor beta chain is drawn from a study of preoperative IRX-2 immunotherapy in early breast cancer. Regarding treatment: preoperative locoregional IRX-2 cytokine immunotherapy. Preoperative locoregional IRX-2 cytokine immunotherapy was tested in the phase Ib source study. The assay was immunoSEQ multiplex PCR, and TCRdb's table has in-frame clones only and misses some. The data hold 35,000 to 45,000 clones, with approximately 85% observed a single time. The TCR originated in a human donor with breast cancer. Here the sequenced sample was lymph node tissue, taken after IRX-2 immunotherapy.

CDR3 bases: TGTGCCAGCAGTTACTCGCGGACGGGGAACACTGAAGCTTTCTTT. Encoded protein: CASSYSRTGNTEAFF. The chain recombines TRBV6-8 with TRBJ1-1; no definite D call. Germline V lookup: CDR1 MNHGY, CDR2 SAAAGT. This CDR3 spans 15 amino acids. V was shortened by 0 bases and J by 1 base, with 9 bases between the two germline ends.